This T cell receptor (beta chain) was profiled in a study of T cells in Graves' hyperthyroidism and ophthalmopathy. This clonotype occurred many times. This CDR3 spans 12 amino acids. Trimming left V 5 bases short and J 7 bases short, with 11 bases between. Researchers amplified the TCR beta CDR3 regions from RNA transcripts. The TCR CDR3 first-round RT-PCR relied on the HTBI primer set. TCRdb called the multiplex PCR reads again in MiXCR, with one record for every CDR3 protein. The sample lists 350,000 to 400,000 distinct CDR3 sequences, approximately 19% occurring once. Clinical symptoms, serum thyroxine, TRAb, thyroid ultrasound and orbital computed tomography established diagnosis.

The sample was blood. The chain combines TRBV12-3 or TRBV12-4 with TRBJ1-1, with D possibly matching TRBD1 (5 bases). The source of this sequence is a woman aged 18-35 years with Graves' hyperthyroidism. The chain's CDR3 is CASSPSTDEAFF. The CDR3 DNA sequence: TGTGCCAGCAGTCCCTCGACAGATGAAGCTTTCTTT.